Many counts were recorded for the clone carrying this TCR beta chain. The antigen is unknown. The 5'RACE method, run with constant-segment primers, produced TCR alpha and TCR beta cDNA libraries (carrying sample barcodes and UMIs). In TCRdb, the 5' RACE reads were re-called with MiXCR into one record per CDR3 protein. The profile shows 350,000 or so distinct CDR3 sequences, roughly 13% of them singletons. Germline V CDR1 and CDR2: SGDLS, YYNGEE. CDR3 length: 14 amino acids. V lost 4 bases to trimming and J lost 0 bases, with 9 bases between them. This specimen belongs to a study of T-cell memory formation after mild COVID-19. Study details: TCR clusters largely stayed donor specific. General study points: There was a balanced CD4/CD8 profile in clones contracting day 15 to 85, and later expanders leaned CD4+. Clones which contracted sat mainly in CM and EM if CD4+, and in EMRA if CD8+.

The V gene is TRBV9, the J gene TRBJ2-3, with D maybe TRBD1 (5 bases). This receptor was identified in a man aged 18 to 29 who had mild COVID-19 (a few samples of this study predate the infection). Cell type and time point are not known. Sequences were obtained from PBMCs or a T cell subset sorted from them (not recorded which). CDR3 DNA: TGTGCCAGCAGCTCAGCAGGGAGCACAGATACGCAGTATTTT. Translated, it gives CASSSAGSTDTQYF.